Presented here are 18 T cell receptor beta chains from one specimen sequenced in a study of cytomegalovirus exposure and HLA in healthy donors. PCR employed 60 Vbeta and 13 Jbeta primers. The data were produced by immunoSEQ multiplex PCR, yet TCRdb's version contains in-frame clones alone and is incomplete. Among 95,000 to 150,000 clones listed, 80% were seen once. Specimen: PBMCs. The source is a man aged 30 to 39 in good health and CMV-seropositive.

A note on this clone: The junction does not match germline at one end; this may be a read error. This CDR3 reads CASTLPGQGATIYF. The CDR3 bases are TGCGCCAGCACCTTGCCGGGACAGGGTGCCACCATATATTTT. The chain employs TRBV5-1 and TRBJ1-3, with TRBD1 matching over 9 bases. Germline loops: CDR1 SGHRS, CDR2 YFSETQ. The CDR3 consists of 14 residues.

J is TRBJ1-5 and V is TRBV2, with D unresolved. This CDR3 has 12 residues. Germline CDR1 reads SNHLY; CDR2 reads FYNNEI. V was pared by 5 bases and J by 9 bases, with 11 bases between. Here the CDR3 reads CASSPGGGPQHF. CDR3 nucleotides: TGTGCCAGCAGTCCAGGAGGAGGGCCCCAGCATTTT.

For this clone: One end of the junction is discordant with germline, which a read error may explain. Other DNA sequences in the sample encode the same CDR3. The rearrangement links TRBV6-6 to TRBJ2-7; 7 bases are a match to TRBD1. From germline, CDR1 is MNHNY and CDR2 SVGAGI (reference sequence). The CDR3 runs to 13 residues. For the CDR3, the DNA is TGCGCCGCCCGGGACAGTTCCACCTACGAGCAGTACTTC. It codes for CAARDSSTYEQYF.

The chain's CDR3 is CASSFDSGGSNTQYF. CDR3 coding DNA: TGTGCCAGCAGCTTTGATAGCGGGGGGAGTAATACGCAGTATTTT. The chain recombines TRBV7-2 with TRBJ2-3, with TRBD2 matching over 10 bases. This CDR3 comprises 15 residues. V gave up 3 bases and J gave up 7 bases; unmatched junction bases: 7. The germline V gene encodes CDR1 SGHTA and CDR2 FQGNSA. The full variable domain, completed using reference TRBV7-2 and TRBJ2-3, is GAGVSQSPSNKVTEKGKDVELRCDPISGHTALYWYRQSLGQGLEFLIYFQGNSAPDKSGLPSDRFSAERTGGSVSTLTIQRTQQEDSAVYLCASSFDSGGSNTQYFGPGTRLTVL.

This chain connects TRBV7-8 to TRBJ2-1; D unclear. The CDR3 totals 15 residues. Looked up from germline, CDR1 is SGHVS and CDR2 is FQNEAQ. V lost 5 bases, J lost 0 bases, and 11 bases lay in between. DNA of the CDR3: TGTGCCAGCAGCGAGACTGGAAGCTCCTACAATGAGCAGTTCTTC. Translating gives CASSETGSSYNEQFF.

V gene TRBV6-6 combines with J gene TRBJ1-1; 10 positions agree with TRBD1. The CDR3 length is 14 residues. CDR1 and CDR2 (germline): MNHNY, SVGAGI (reference sequence). Trimming at V came to 5 bases and at J to 3 bases, leaving 3 bases not matched to a gene. The CDR3 nucleotides are TGTGCCAGCAGTCCGGACAGGGGGTACACTGAAGCTTTCTTT. Amino acid sequence: CASSPDRGYTEAFF.

This clone showed up just a few times. This chain connects TRBV27 to TRBJ2-3, with a weak D call TRBD2 (6 bases). The germline V gene encodes CDR1 MNHEY and CDR2 SMNVEV (reference sequence). V lost 5 bases, J lost 2 bases, and 14 bases lay in between. The CDR3 length is 15 residues. The CDR3 bases are TGTGCCAGCAGTCCCGCAGGGACTCACACAGATACGCAGTATTTT. This translates into CASSPAGTHTDTQYF.

V gene TRBV2 combines with J gene TRBJ1-2, with D possibly TRBD1 on 5 matching bases. The CDR3 covers 15 residues. The germline gives CDR1 SNHLY, CDR2 FYNNEI. V lost 6 bases and J lost 4, with 18 bases in between. In DNA form, the CDR3 reads TGTGCCAGCAGGCGGGATACAGGAACCTCCTATGGCTACACCTTC. This codes for CASRRDTGTSYGYTF.

The chain employs TRBV6-1 and TRBJ2-5, with TRBD1 identical over 7 bases. V lost 1 base to trimming and J lost 3 bases; unmatched junction nucleotides: 2. Germline CDR1 and CDR2: MNHNS and SASEGT. The CDR3 spans 14 residues. The CDR3 reads CASSEVDREETQYF. Here the CDR3 DNA reads TGTGCCAGCAGTGAAGTTGACAGGGAAGAGACCCAGTACTTC.

A note on this clone: Mismatch with germline at one junction end may stem from a read error. The chain joins TRBV4-1 to TRBJ2-7; no clear D. CDR3 size: 13 residues. Germline lookup yields CDR1 MGHRA and CDR2 YSYEKL. This chain's CDR3 is CASSQAIDWEQYF. The DNA for the CDR3 is TGTGCCAGCAGCCAAGCAATAGACTGGGAGCAGTACTTC.

The chain carries TRBV5-1 and TRBJ2-7, with D uncertain. Trimming cost V 1 base and J 1 base, with 9 bases left between them. Germline loops: CDR1 SGHRS, CDR2 YFSETQ. The CDR3 extends over 14 amino acids. CDR3 sequence: CASSLLGQSYEQYF. The CDR3 nucleotides read TGCGCCAGCAGCTTGCTTGGCCAGTCCTACGAGCAGTACTTC.

The chain employs TRBV2 and TRBJ2-4, with D maybe TRBD1 (6 bases). V was trimmed by 8 bases and J by 0 bases, leaving 11 bases between them. From germline, CDR1 is SNHLY and CDR2 FYNNEI. The CDR3 has 14 amino acids. CDR3: CASLRGVAKNIQYF. The CDR3 DNA reads as TGTGCCAGCCTCAGGGGAGTAGCCAAAAACATTCAGTACTTC.

The chain links TRBV5-1 to TRBJ1-1; 8 bases map to TRBD1. The germline CDR1 and CDR2 sequences are SGHRS and YFSETQ. The CDR3 consists of 15 residues. The junction had 5 bases not matched to a gene; V was cut back by 4 bases and J by 0 bases. The chain's CDR3 is CASSPDRAMNTEAFF. The CDR3 DNA reads as TGCGCCAGCAGCCCGGACAGGGCCATGAACACTGAAGCTTTCTTT.

This chain uses TRBV29-1 with TRBJ2-2, with D maybe TRBD1 (6 bases). The CDR3 consists of 13 residues. The V end lost 5 bases, the J end lost 6 bases, and 13 bases lay between the germline ends. The germline V gene has CDR1 SQVTM and CDR2 ANQGSEA. The DNA for the CDR3 is TGCAGCGTTAACAGGGTTGGGGCCGGGGAGCTGTTTTTT. Protein product: CSVNRVGAGELFF.

Here the CDR3 reads CASSYGWGGGATNEKLFF. The CDR3 coding sequence is TGTGCCAGCAGCTATGGTTGGGGAGGTGGAGCAACTAATGAAAAACTGTTTTTT. The V and J genes are TRBV7-8 and TRBJ1-4; D unresolved. The CDR3 contains 18 residues. Trimming took 4 bases from V and 0 from J, leaving 18 bases between them. Germline V gives CDR1 SGHVS, CDR2 FQNEAQ.

This rearrangement joins TRBV5-1 to TRBJ2-5, with 9 bases aligning to TRBD2. The V gene end was trimmed by 1 base and the J gene end by 2 bases; junction bases not matched to a gene: 0. The germline CDR1 and CDR2 sequences are SGHRS and YFSETQ. CDR3 length: 14 residues. CDR3 region: CASSLTSGQETQYF. The CDR3 nucleotides read TGCGCCAGCAGCTTGACTAGCGGGCAAGAGACCCAGTACTTC.

In this sample, this clone turned up a few times. CDR3 nucleotide sequence: TGCGCCAGCAGCCAATCGGGCGGGGGGAGTGAAAAACTGTTTTTT. As protein: CASSQSGGGSEKLFF. The chain recombines TRBV4-1 with TRBJ1-4, with D possibly TRBD1 on 5 matching bases. This CDR3 contains 15 residues. Trimming took 2 bases from V and 7 from J, leaving 14 bases between them. Germline values: CDR1 MGHRA, CDR2 YSYEKL.

This sequence joins TRBV5-1 and TRBJ2-5, with D hard to call. V lost 3 bases and J 3 bases, leaving 12 bases between the germline ends. CDR3 length: 14 amino acids. The germline gives CDR1 SGHRS, CDR2 YFSETQ. The chain's CDR3 is CASSSQQYKETQYF. CDR3 coding DNA: TGCGCCAGCAGCTCCCAACAGTATAAAGAGACCCAGTACTTC.